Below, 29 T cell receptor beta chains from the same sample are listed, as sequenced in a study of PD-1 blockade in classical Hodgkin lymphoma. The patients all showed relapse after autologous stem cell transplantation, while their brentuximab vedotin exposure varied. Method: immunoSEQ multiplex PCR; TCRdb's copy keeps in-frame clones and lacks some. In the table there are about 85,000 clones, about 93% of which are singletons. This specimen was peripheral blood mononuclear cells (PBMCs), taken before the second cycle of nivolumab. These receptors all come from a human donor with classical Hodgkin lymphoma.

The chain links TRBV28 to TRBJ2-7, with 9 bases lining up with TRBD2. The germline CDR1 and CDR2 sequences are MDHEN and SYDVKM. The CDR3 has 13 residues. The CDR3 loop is CAAAVAGDYEQYF. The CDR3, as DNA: TGTGCGGCGGCTGTAGCGGGAGATTACGAGCAGTACTTC.

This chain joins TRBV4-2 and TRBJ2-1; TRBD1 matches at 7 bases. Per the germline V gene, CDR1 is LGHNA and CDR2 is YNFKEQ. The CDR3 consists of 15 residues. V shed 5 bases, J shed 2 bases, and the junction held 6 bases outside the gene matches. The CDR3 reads CASSSTTGTYNEQFF. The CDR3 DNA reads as TGTGCCAGCAGCTCGACGACAGGGACCTACAATGAGCAGTTCTTC.

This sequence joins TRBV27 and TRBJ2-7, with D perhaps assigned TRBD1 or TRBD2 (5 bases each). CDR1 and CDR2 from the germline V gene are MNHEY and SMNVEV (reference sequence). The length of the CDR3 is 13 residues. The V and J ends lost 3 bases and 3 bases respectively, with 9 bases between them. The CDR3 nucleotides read TGTGCCAGCAGTTTGGGACGGTACTACGAGCAGTACTTC. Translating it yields CASSLGRYYEQYF.

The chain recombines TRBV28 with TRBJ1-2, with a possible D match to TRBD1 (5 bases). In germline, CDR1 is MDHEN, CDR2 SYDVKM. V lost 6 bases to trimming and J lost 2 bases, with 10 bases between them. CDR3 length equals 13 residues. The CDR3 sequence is CASRPTENYGYTF. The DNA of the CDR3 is TGTGCCAGCAGGCCGACAGAGAACTATGGCTACACCTTC.

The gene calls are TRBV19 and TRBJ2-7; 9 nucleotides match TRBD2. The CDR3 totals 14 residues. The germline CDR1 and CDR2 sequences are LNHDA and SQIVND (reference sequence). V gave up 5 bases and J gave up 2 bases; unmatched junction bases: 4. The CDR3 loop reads CASSGAGGPYEQYF. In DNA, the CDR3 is TGTGCCAGTAGTGGGGCGGGAGGGCCCTACGAGCAGTACTTC.

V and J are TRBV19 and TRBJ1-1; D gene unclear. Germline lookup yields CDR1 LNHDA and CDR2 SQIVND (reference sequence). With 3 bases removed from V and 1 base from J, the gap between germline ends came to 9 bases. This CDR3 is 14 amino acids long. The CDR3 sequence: CASSIGVGNTEAFF. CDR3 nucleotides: TGTGCCAGTAGTATCGGTGTGGGGAACACTGAAGCTTTCTTT. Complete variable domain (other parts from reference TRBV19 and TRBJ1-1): DGGITQSPKYLFRKEGQNVTLSCEQNLNHDAMYWYRQDPGQGLRLIYYSQIVNDFQKGDIAEGYSVSREKKESFPLTVTSAQKNPTAFYLCASSIGVGNTEAFFGQGTRLTVV.

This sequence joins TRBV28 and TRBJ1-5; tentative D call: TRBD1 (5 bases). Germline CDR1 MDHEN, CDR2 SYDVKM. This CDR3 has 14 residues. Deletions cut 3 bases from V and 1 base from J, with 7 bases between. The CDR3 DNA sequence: TGTGCCAGCAGTTTGGGGGTGAGCAATCAGCCCCAGCATTTT. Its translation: CASSLGVSNQPQHF. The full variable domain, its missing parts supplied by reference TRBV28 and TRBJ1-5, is DVKVTQSSRYLVKRTGEKVFLECVQDMDHENMFWYRQDPGLGLRLIYFSYDVKMKEKGDIPEGYSVSREKKERFSLILESASTNQTSMYLCASSLGVSNQPQHFGDGTRLSIL.

The CDR3: CPRTGRGCSNEQFF. The DNA of the CDR3 is TGTCCCCGGACAGGGAGAGGTTGTTCGAATGAGCAGTTCTTC. The rearrangement joins TRBV5-3 to TRBJ2-1; TRBD1 matches 8 bases. TRBV5-3 is classed as an ORF, of uncertain function. This CDR3 has 14 residues.

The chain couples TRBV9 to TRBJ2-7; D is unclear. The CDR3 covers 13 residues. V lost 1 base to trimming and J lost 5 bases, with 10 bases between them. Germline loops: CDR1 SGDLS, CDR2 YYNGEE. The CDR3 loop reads CASSVNIRDEQYF. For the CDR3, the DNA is TGTGCCAGCAGCGTAAATATCCGGGACGAGCAGTACTTC.

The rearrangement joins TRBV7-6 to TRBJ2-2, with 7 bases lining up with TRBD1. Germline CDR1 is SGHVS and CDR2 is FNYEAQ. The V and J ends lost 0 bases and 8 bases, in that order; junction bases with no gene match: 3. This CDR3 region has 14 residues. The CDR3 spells CASSLAGQLGELFF. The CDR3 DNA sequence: TGTGCCAGCAGCTTAGCGGGACAGCTTGGGGAGCTGTTTTTT.

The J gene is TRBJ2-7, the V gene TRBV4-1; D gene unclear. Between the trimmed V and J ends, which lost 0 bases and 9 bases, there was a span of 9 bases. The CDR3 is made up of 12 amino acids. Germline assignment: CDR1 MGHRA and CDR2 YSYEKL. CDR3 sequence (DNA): TGCGCCAGCAGCCAAGATTCGGCTGTGCAGTACTTC. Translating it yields CASSQDSAVQYF.

The CDR3 region has the DNA TGTGCCTCAGTGTCCCTGGCTGGGGCCAACGTCCTGACTTTC. Its protein is CASVSLAGANVLTF. This chain joins TRBV2 and TRBJ2-6; D is undetermined. CDR1 is SNHLY and CDR2 is FYNNEI in the germline V gene. The V end lost 11 bases, the J end lost 2 bases, and 13 bases lay between the germline ends. The CDR3 length is 14 residues. Together with reference TRBV2 and TRBJ2-6, the CDR3 gives the full variable domain: EPEVTQTPSHQVTQMGQEVILRCVPISNHLYFYWYRQILGQKVEFLVSFYNNEISEKSEIFDDQFSVERPDGSNFTLKIRSTKLEDSAMYFCASVSLAGANVLTFGAGSRLTVL.

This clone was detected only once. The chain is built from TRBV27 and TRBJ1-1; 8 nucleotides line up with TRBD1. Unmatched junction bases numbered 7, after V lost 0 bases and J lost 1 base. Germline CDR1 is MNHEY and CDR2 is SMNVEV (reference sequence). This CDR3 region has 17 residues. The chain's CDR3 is CASSLSRTGYGNTEAFF. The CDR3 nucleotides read TGTGCCAGCAGTTTATCCCGGACAGGGTACGGGAACACTGAAGCTTTCTTT.

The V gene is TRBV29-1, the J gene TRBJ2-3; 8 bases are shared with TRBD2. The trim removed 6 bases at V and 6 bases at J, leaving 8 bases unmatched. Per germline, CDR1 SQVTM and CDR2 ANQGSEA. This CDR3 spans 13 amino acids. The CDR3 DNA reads TGCAGCGTGGCGGGACTAGGAGCGGATACGCAGTATTTT. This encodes CSVAGLGADTQYF.

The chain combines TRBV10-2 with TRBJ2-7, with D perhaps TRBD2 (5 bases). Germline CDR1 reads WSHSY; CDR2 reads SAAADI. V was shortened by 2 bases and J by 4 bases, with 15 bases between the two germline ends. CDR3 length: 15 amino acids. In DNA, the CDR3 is TGCGCCAGCAGTGAGCACCGACAATCGGGATACGAGCAGTACTTC. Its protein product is CASSEHRQSGYEQYF.

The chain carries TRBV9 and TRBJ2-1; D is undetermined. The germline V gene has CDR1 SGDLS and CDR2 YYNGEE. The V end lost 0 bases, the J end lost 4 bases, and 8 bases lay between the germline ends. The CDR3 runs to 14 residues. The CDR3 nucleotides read TGTGCCAGCAGCGTAGGCCAGAATTACAATGAGCAGTTCTTC. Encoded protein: CASSVGQNYNEQFF.

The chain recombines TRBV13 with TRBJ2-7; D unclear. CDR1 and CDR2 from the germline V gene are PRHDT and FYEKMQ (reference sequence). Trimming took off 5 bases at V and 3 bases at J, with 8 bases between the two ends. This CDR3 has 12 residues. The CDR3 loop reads CASSASVYEQYF. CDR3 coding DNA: TGTGCCAGCAGCGCGAGTGTCTACGAGCAGTACTTC.

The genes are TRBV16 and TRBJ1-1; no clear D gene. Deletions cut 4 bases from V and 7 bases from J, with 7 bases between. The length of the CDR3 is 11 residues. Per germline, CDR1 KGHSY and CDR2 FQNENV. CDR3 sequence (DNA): TGTGCCAGCAGCCGAGGCAGTGAAGCTTTCTTT. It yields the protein CASSRGSEAFF.

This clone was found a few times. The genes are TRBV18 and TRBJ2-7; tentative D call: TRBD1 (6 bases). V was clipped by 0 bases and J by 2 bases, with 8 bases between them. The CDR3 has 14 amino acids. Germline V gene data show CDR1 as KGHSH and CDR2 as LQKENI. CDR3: CASSPPWDTYEQYF. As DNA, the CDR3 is TGTGCCAGCTCACCACCGTGGGACACCTACGAGCAGTACTTC.

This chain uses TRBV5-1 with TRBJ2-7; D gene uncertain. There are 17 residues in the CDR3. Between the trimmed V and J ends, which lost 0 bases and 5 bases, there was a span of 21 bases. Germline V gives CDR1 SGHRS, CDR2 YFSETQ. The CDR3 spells CASSLVGSPVQVHEQYF. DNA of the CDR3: TGCGCCAGCAGCTTGGTTGGGTCTCCCGTTCAGGTCCACGAGCAGTACTTC.

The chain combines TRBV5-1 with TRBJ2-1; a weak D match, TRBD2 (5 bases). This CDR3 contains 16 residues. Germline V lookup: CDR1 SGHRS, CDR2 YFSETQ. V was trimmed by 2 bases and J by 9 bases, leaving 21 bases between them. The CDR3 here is CASSLQPGERGSEQFF. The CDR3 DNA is TGCGCCAGCAGCTTACAACCGGGCGAAAGAGGGAGTGAGCAGTTCTTC.

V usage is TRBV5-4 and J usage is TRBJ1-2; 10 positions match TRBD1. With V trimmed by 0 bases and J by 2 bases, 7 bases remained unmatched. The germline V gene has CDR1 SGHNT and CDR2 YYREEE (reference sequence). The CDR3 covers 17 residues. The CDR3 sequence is CASSLGGGGQGNYGYTF. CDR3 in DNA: TGTGCCAGCAGCTTGGGTGGTGGGGGACAGGGGAACTATGGCTACACCTTC.

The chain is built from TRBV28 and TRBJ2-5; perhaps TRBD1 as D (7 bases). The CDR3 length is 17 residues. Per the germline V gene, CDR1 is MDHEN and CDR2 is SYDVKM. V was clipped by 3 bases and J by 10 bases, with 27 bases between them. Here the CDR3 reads CASSFLPGQLNRGIQYF. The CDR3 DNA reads TGTGCCAGCAGTTTTTTACCGGGACAGTTGAACCGGGGGATCCAGTACTTC.

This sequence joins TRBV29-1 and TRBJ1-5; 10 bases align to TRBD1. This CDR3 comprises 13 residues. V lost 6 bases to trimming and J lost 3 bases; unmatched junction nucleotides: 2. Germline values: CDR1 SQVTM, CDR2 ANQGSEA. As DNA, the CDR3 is TGCAGCGTGGGGACAGGGGTCAATCAGCCCCAGCATTTT. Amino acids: CSVGTGVNQPQHF.

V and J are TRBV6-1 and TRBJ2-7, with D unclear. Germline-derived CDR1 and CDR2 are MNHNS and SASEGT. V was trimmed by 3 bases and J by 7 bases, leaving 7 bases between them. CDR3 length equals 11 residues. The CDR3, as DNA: TGTGCCAGCAGTGATTTAACGGAGCAGTACTTC. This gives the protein CASSDLTEQYF.

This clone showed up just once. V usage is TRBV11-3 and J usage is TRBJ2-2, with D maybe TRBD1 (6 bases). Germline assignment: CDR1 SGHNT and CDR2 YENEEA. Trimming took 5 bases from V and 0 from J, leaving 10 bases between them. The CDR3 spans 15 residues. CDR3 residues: CASSQGRANTGELFF. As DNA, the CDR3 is TGTGCCAGCAGCCAGGGGCGCGCGAACACCGGGGAGCTGTTTTTT. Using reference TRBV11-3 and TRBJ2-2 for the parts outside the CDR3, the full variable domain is EAGVVQSPRYKIIEKKQPVAFWCNPISGHNTLYWYLQNLGQGPELLIRYENEEAVDDSQLPKDRFSAERLKGVDSTLKIQPAELGDSAVYLCASSQGRANTGELFFGEGSRLTVL.

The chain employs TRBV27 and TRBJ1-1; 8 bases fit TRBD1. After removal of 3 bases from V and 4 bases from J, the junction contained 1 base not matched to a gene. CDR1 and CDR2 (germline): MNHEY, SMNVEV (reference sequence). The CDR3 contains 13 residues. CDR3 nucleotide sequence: TGTGCCAGCAGTTTCAGGGGGCCCACTGAAGCTTTCTTT. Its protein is CASSFRGPTEAFF.

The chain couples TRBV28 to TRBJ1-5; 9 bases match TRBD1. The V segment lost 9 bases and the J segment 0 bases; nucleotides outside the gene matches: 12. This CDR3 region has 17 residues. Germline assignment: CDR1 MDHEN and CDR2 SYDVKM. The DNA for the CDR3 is TGTGCCAGTACATCGGGACAGGGTACCTATAGCAATCAGCCCCAGCATTTT. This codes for CASTSGQGTYSNQPQHF. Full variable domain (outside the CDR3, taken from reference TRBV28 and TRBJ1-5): DVKVTQSSRYLVKRTGEKVFLECVQDMDHENMFWYRQDPGLGLRLIYFSYDVKMKEKGDIPEGYSVSREKKERFSLILESASTNQTSMYLCASTSGQGTYSNQPQHFGDGTRLSIL.

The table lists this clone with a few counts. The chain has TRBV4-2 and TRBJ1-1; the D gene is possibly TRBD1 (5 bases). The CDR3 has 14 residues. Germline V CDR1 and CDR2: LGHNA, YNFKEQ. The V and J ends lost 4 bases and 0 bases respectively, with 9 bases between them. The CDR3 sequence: CASSPQTVNTEAFF. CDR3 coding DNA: TGTGCCAGCAGCCCACAGACAGTGAACACTGAAGCTTTCTTT.